These T cell receptor beta chains were read from a single sample in a study of blood T cell repertoires in COVID-19. Only in-frame clones appear in the TCRdb table, and some are missing; sequencing was by immunoSEQ multiplex PCR. The sample carries 150,000 or so clones, roughly 88% recorded once. Sample: peripheral blood. All receptors come from a man aged 45-65 years with acute or convalescent COVID-19. Both conserved end residues are part of each CDR3.

J: TRBJ2-1; length: 15; V: TRBV11-3; CDR3: CASSPGGGSYNEQFF
J: TRBJ1-5; length: 12; V: TRBV12-3/TRBV12-4; CDR3: CASKQGDQPQHF
J: TRBJ1-1; length: 13; V: TRBV28; CDR3: CASSLRGFTEAFF
J: TRBJ2-2; length: 12; V: TRBV28; CDR3: CASSLGPGELFF
J: TRBJ1-2; length: 13; V: TRBV11-2; CDR3: CASSLEGVGGYTF
J: TRBJ1-4; length: 16; V: TRBV9; CDR3: CASSPREGVPNEKLFF
J: TRBJ1-3; length: 14; V: TRBV7-2; CDR3: CASSLGVSGNTIYF
J: TRBJ1-5; length: 14; V: TRBV6-5; CDR3: CASSRSPSIQPQHF
J: TRBJ1-5; length: 15; V: TRBV5-5; CDR3: CASSSPERPNQPQHF
J: TRBJ1-2; length: 14; V: TRBV10-3; CDR3: CAISITGGLYGYTF
J: TRBJ2-2; length: 14; V: TRBV7-9; CDR3: CASTGSANTGELFF
J: TRBJ2-5; length: 13; V: TRBV5-1; CDR3: CASSFSGDETQYF
J: TRBJ1-2; length: 15; V: TRBV5-1; CDR3: CASSPGQGGNYGYTF
J: TRBJ1-3; length: 16; V: TRBV9; CDR3: CASSRDSPRSGNTIYF
J: TRBJ1-2; length: 12; V: TRBV7-9; CDR3: CASSYTGYGYTF
J: TRBJ1-5; length: 14; V: TRBV18; CDR3: CASSPFGGDQPQHF
J: TRBJ1-2; length: 14; V: TRBV19; CDR3: CASKIRGPNYGYTF
J: TRBJ1-5; length: 12; V: TRBV28; CDR3: CASSLQGQPQHF
J: TRBJ2-5; length: 15; V: TRBV5-1; CDR3: CASSLQGGVWETQYF
J: TRBJ1-2; length: 15; V: TRBV30; CDR3: CAWSDRGISNYGYTF
J: TRBJ1-5; length: 15; V: TRBV24-1; CDR3: CATSDPGQGNQPQHF
J: TRBJ1-1; length: 15; V: TRBV7-2; CDR3: CASSFTGQGFSEAFF
J: TRBJ2-7; length: 11; V: TRBV16; CDR3: CASSSAWEQYF
J: TRBJ2-7; length: 16; V: TRBV5-4; CDR3: CASSLAPGQGKDEQYF
J: TRBJ2-1; length: 16; V: TRBV27; CDR3: CASSLRLAGGLNEQFF
J: TRBJ1-2; length: 19; V: TRBV10-3; CDR3: CAISDRNLGTGGWDYGYTF
J: TRBJ1-2; length: 12; V: TRBV7-8; CDR3: CASSAGTTGYTF
J: TRBJ2-3; length: 18; V: TRBV13; CDR3: CASSSSGTSGGETDTQYF
J: TRBJ1-3; length: 16; V: TRBV6-1; CDR3: CASSEVAANSGNTIYF
J: TRBJ2-5; length: 15; V: TRBV7-2; CDR3: CASSSSGQLQETQYF
J: TRBJ2-3; length: 16; V: TRBV24-1; CDR3: CATSDPGRGQRDTQYF
J: TRBJ2-3; length: 14; V: TRBV9; CDR3: CASTPGQWADTQYF
J: TRBJ2-1; length: 15; V: TRBV7-2; CDR3: CASSFSGGSYNEQFF
J: TRBJ1-2; length: 13; V: TRBV18; CDR3: CASSPQENYGYTF
J: TRBJ2-7; length: 12; V: TRBV5-4; CDR3: CASSWGGYEQYF
J: TRBJ1-4; length: 14; V: TRBV5-1; CDR3: CASSPNAGNEKLFF
J: TRBJ1-6; length: 13; V: TRBV28; CDR3: CASSLARNSPLHF
J: TRBJ2-3; length: 15; V: TRBV5-5; CDR3: CASSLPWTRTDTQYF
J: TRBJ1-2; length: 14; V: TRBV7-2; CDR3: CASSFPLGGYGYTF
J: TRBJ2-4; length: 16; V: TRBV5-1; CDR3: CASSSTGDRGKNIQYF
J: TRBJ1-1; length: 14; V: TRBV5-1; CDR3: CASSLRGGPTEAFF
J: TRBJ2-5; length: 14; V: TRBV6-4; CDR3: CASSRTGGGETQYF
J: TRBJ2-7; length: 15; V: TRBV10-3; CDR3: CAISSGPGGSYEQYF
J: TRBJ2-7; length: 15; V: TRBV5-1; CDR3: CASSPRTGGIYEQYF
J: TRBJ1-2; length: 15; V: TRBV5-4; CDR3: CASSLGTGANYGYTF
J: TRBJ1-1; length: 17; V: TRBV9; CDR3: CASSVASQTGGLSEAFF
J: TRBJ2-6; length: 15; V: TRBV5-4; CDR3: CASTQPGAGANVLTF
J: TRBJ2-7; length: 18; V: TRBV7-2; CDR3: CASSLVSQNFGRPYEQYF
J: TRBJ2-2; length: 14; V: TRBV5-1; CDR3: CASSLTENTGELFF
J: TRBJ1-6; length: 17; V: TRBV12-5; CDR3: CASGLVALTGGYSPLHF